The 11 T cell receptor beta chains given below trace back to one sample, sequenced in a study of T cell changes during pregnancy in multiple sclerosis. Clones were sequenced by immunoSEQ multiplex PCR, and TCRdb holds only the in-frame ones, with some missing. This table has about 34,000 clones, 70% to 90% appearing once. The source was CD8+ T cells from peripheral blood mononuclear cells, collected in the third trimester of pregnancy. The receptor set was obtained from a female donor with multiple sclerosis, enrolled in a pregnancy study.

CDR3 coding DNA: TGTGCCAGCAGCGAGGGAAGAGCCCCTGGCACAGATACGCAGTATTTT. It codes for CASSEGRAPGTDTQYF. This chain connects TRBV7-8 to TRBJ2-3, with D tentatively TRBD2 (5 bases). Germline-derived CDR1 and CDR2 are SGHVS and FQNEAQ. This CDR3 contains 16 residues. The ends were cut back, 5 bases at V and 1 base at J, with 16 bases in the middle.

The chain is built from TRBV29-1 and TRBJ2-2; 9 positions agree with TRBD1. Germline V gives CDR1 SQVTM, CDR2 ANQGSEA. V lost 4 bases and J lost 6; bases outside the gene matches: 6. The CDR3 contains 14 residues. The CDR3, as DNA: TGCAGCGTTGGTCGGACAGGGGACGCCGGGGAGCTGTTTTTT. It specifies CSVGRTGDAGELFF.

This clone was detected only once. The chain combines TRBV13 with TRBJ2-2; D possibly corresponds to TRBD2 (5 bases). Per the germline V gene, CDR1 is PRHDT and CDR2 is FYEKMQ (reference sequence). Deletions cut 1 base from V and 4 bases from J, with 13 bases between. The CDR3 sequence is 16 residues long. CDR3 DNA: TGTGCCAGCAGCTTAGCCGCAGCGGAAGGCACCGGGGAGCTGTTTTTT. Its protein product is CASSLAAAEGTGELFF.

The gene calls are TRBV10-3 and TRBJ2-7, with 8 bases that match TRBD1. CDR3 length equals 15 residues. After removal of 4 bases from V and 0 bases from J, the junction contained 5 bases not matched to a gene. In germline, CDR1 is ENHRY, CDR2 SYGVKD. CDR3 residues: CAISGTGSSSYEQYF. DNA of the CDR3: TGTGCCATCAGTGGGACAGGGAGTAGCTCCTACGAGCAGTACTTC.

The CDR3 nucleotides are TGTGCCTGGAGTGTCTACCCGGGGGGCATGGAAGAGACCCAGTACTTC. Translated: CAWSVYPGGMEETQYF. This chain joins TRBV30 and TRBJ2-5, with TRBD2 as a possible D gene (7 bases). V lost 0 bases and J lost 3, with 17 bases in between. The CDR3 is made up of 16 amino acids. Germline-derived CDR1 and CDR2 are GTSNPN and SVGIG (reference sequence).

J is TRBJ2-7 and V is TRBV4-2, with 9 bases aligning to TRBD2. The CDR3 loop spans 15 amino acids. V shed 2 bases and J 4 bases; nucleotides not matched to a gene: 6. Germline V lookup: CDR1 LGHNA, CDR2 YNFKEQ. CDR3 protein: CASSQLRLAGYEQYF. CDR3 in DNA: TGTGCCAGCAGCCAACTGCGGCTAGCGGGGTACGAGCAGTACTTC.

The rearrangement links TRBV4-3 to TRBJ2-1; 16 bases match TRBD2. The CDR3 consists of 17 residues. V shed 3 bases and J 8 bases; nucleotides not matched to a gene: 7. The germline gives CDR1 LGHNA, CDR2 YSLEER. The CDR3 sequence: CASSQSGTSGGEDEQFF. The CDR3 region has the DNA TGCGCCAGCAGCCAGTCCGGGACTAGCGGGGGGGAAGATGAGCAGTTCTTC.

The chain has TRBV2 and TRBJ1-5, with D perhaps matching TRBD1 (5 bases). This CDR3 contains 15 residues. V was pared by 4 bases and J by 4 bases, with 14 bases between. CDR1 and CDR2 (germline): SNHLY, FYNNEI. The CDR3 DNA sequence: TGTGCCAGCAGTGTCGGGAGAGGGGATAATCAGCCCCAGCATTTT. It yields the protein CASSVGRGDNQPQHF.

This rearrangement joins TRBV2 to TRBJ2-7; 13 bases match TRBD2. V shed 6 bases and J 3 bases; nucleotides not matched to a gene: 8. Germline V CDR1 and CDR2: SNHLY, FYNNEI. The CDR3 has 16 residues. The CDR3 protein is CASRETSGGPLYEQYF. As DNA, the CDR3 is TGTGCCAGCAGGGAGACTAGCGGGGGGCCCCTCTACGAGCAGTACTTC.

CDR3 bases: TGCGCCAGCAGCCAAACTAGCGGGGGGTCCACAGATACGCAGTATTTT. Protein product: CASSQTSGGSTDTQYF. The chain is built from TRBV4-3 and TRBJ2-3, with TRBD2 matching over 12 bases. The germline CDR1 and CDR2 sequences are LGHNA and YSLEER. The CDR3 extends over 16 amino acids. With 2 bases clipped from V and 2 bases from J, the junction kept 2 bases outside the gene matches.

This chain joins TRBV6-1 and TRBJ2-3, with 8 bases fitting TRBD1. The junction had 4 bases not matched to a gene; V was cut back by 6 bases and J by 2 bases. CDR1 and CDR2 (germline): MNHNS, SASEGT. The CDR3 sequence is 14 residues long. This chain's CDR3 is CASRRTGNTDTQYF. The CDR3 DNA is TGTGCCAGCAGACGGACAGGGAACACAGATACGCAGTATTTT.